The 16 T cell receptor beta chains reported below all come from one sample, sequenced in a study of cytomegalovirus exposure and HLA in healthy donors. The primer mix had 60 Vbeta and 13 Jbeta primers. Sequencing used immunoSEQ multiplex PCR; TCRdb keeps in-frame clones, though not all of them. This sample has under 130,000 clones, with roughly three quarters found just once. Sequenced material: PBMCs. The receptors shown here come from a man aged 40-49 years in good health and CMV-seronegative.

The chain uses TRBV4-1 and TRBJ2-7; D perhaps matches TRBD2 (6 bases). V was cut by 2 bases and J by 2 bases, with 13 bases left in between. This CDR3 comprises 15 residues. CDR1 is MGHRA, CDR2 YSYEKL, per germline. The CDR3 sequence is CASSQLVGGPYEQYF. CDR3 in DNA: TGCGCCAGCAGCCAACTGGTGGGGGGTCCCTACGAGCAGTACTTC.

The chain recombines TRBV9 with TRBJ2-5; the D gene is possibly TRBD2 (7 bases). The end of the DNA is better explained by TRBJ2-7, so the J call may be wrong. Germline lookup yields CDR1 SGDLS and CDR2 YYNGEE. The CDR3 is 14 residues long. The CDR3 loop reads CASSVAGGGHEQYF. CDR3 DNA sequence: TGTGCCAGCAGCGTAGCTGGGGGGGGCCACGAGCAGTACTTC.

The chain joins TRBV4-1 to TRBJ1-5, with D possibly TRBD1 on 5 matching bases. The CDR3 length is 14 residues. In germline, CDR1 is MGHRA, CDR2 YSYEKL. V lost 3 bases and J 1 base, leaving 7 bases between the germline ends. CDR3 DNA: TGCGCCAGCAGCCAGGGGGGAAGCAATCAGCCCCAGCATTTT. Protein product: CASSQGGSNQPQHF.

The J gene is TRBJ2-7, the V gene TRBV6-5; D remains ambiguous. The germline V and J ends were trimmed by 7 bases and 3 bases, with 10 bases remaining between them. The germline gives CDR1 MNHEY, CDR2 SVGAGI. The CDR3 extends over 12 amino acids. Here the CDR3 reads CASNSQVYEQYF. Here the CDR3 DNA reads TGTGCCAGCAATTCCCAGGTCTACGAGCAGTACTTC.

The chain employs TRBV6-1 and TRBJ1-1, with D maybe TRBD1 (5 bases). The V end lost 1 base, the J end lost 4 bases, and 10 bases lay between the germline ends. The CDR3 consists of 14 residues. Germline V CDR1 and CDR2: MNHNS, SASEGT. The CDR3 nucleotides are TGTGCCAGCAGTGAAGTCCAGGGTGGCACTGAAGCTTTCTTT. This translates into CASSEVQGGTEAFF.

This clone was counted between two and nine times. The chain combines TRBV7-9 with TRBJ2-2; no firm D call. From germline, CDR1 is SEHNR and CDR2 FQNEAQ (reference sequence). The CDR3 consists of 14 residues. V was shortened by 1 base and J by 7 bases, with 10 bases between the two germline ends. In DNA form, the CDR3 reads TGTGCCAGCAGCTTAGATCTTCTGTACGGGGAGCTGTTTTTT. This codes for CASSLDLLYGELFF.

The chain joins TRBV5-1 to TRBJ2-7; 9 bases agree with TRBD1. J was trimmed by 6 bases and V by 4 bases; bases with no gene match: 8. Germline V gene lookup returns CDR1 SGHRS and CDR2 YFSETQ. This CDR3 spans 14 amino acids. In DNA, the CDR3 is TGCGCCAGCAGCGCGGGACAGGGAGGTTTCGAGCAGTACTTC. It specifies CASSAGQGGFEQYF.

This chain uses TRBV4-1 with TRBJ2-5, with TRBD1 identical over 9 bases. Germline V gene sequence: CDR1 MGHRA, CDR2 YSYEKL. The CDR3 is 13 residues long. V trimming: 6 bases; J trimming: 5 bases; junction bases outside the gene matches: 4. CDR3 sequence reads: CASRGQGAETQYF. The CDR3 DNA follows: TGCGCCAGCAGGGGACAGGGAGCGGAGACCCAGTACTTC.

The chain combines TRBV4-1 with TRBJ2-7; D is undetermined. Germline V gives CDR1 MGHRA, CDR2 YSYEKL. The CDR3 length is 16 residues. Trimming took 0 bases from V and 0 from J, leaving 12 bases between them. The CDR3: CASSQDPASRSYEQYF. Written as DNA, the CDR3 is TGCGCCAGCAGCCAAGATCCGGCTAGTCGCTCCTACGAGCAGTACTTC.

The V gene is TRBV18, the J gene TRBJ2-5; 7 nucleotides agree with TRBD1. The CDR3 has 14 residues. Trimming removed 5 bases from V and 3 bases from J; junction bases left unmatched: 6. Germline V gene data show CDR1 as KGHSH and CDR2 as LQKENI. The CDR3 coding sequence is TGTGCCAGCTCATCCAGACAGGGAGAAGAGACCCAGTACTTC. It specifies CASSSRQGEETQYF.

This chain uses TRBV10-2 with TRBJ2-7, with 7 bases identical to TRBD2. CDR3 length: 13 amino acids. The V and J ends lost 6 bases and 4 bases, in that order; junction bases with no gene match: 6. From germline, CDR1 is WSHSY and CDR2 SAAADI. The CDR3 DNA sequence: TGCGCCAGCAGGAATAGCGGGTGGTACGAGCAGTACTTC. Its translation: CASRNSGWYEQYF.

This sequence joins TRBV29-1 and TRBJ2-7; maybe TRBD2 (6 bases). The CDR3 loop spans 13 amino acids. Germline loops: CDR1 SQVTM, CDR2 ANQGSEA. V lost 4 bases, J lost 2 bases, and 12 bases lay in between. DNA of the CDR3: TGCAGCGTTGGACTAGGACTTACCTACGAGCAGTACTTC. Its protein product is CSVGLGLTYEQYF.

The rearrangement joins TRBV6-5 to TRBJ2-3, with D possibly matching TRBD2 (7 bases). Trimming left V 2 bases short and J 6 bases short, with 15 bases between. The germline V gene has CDR1 MNHEY and CDR2 SVGAGI. The CDR3 sequence is 15 residues long. The CDR3 sequence: CASSYARGGSDTQYF. The CDR3 nucleotides are TGTGCCAGCAGTTACGCGAGGGGGGGATCGGATACGCAGTATTTT.

The chain has TRBV7-8 and TRBJ2-1; D possibly corresponds to TRBD1 (6 bases). The CDR3 length is 15 residues. Trimming pared 5 bases from V and 2 bases from J, leaving 13 bases between. Per the germline V gene, CDR1 is SGHVS and CDR2 is FQNEAQ. CDR3 region: CASSARDNPYNEQFF. DNA of the CDR3: TGTGCCAGCAGCGCTCGGGACAATCCCTACAATGAGCAGTTCTTC.

V usage is TRBV29-1 and J usage is TRBJ2-5, with 7 bases matching TRBD1. The better agreement between TRBJ2-7 and the DNA end casts doubt on the J call. This CDR3 comprises 15 residues. Germline-derived CDR1 and CDR2 are SQVTM and ANQGSEA. The CDR3 loop is CSVEDPRDSSYEQYF. The CDR3 nucleotides are TGCAGCGTTGAAGATCCGAGGGACAGTTCCTACGAGCAGTACTTC.

The chain recombines TRBV27 with TRBJ2-2; possibly TRBD1 for D (5 bases). The CDR3 runs 16 residues. In germline, CDR1 is MNHEY, CDR2 SMNVEV (reference sequence). Trimming shortened V by 6 bases and J by 4 bases, and 18 bases separated the two germline ends. The CDR3 nucleotides are TGTGCCAGCAGCCCGAAAGGCTGGACAATCACCGGGGAGCTGTTTTTT. This codes for CASSPKGWTITGELFF.